This TCR beta chain was retrieved from a study of OX40 agonist ivuxolimab in advanced cancers. Study background: Ivuxolimab, an antibody acting as an agonist of OX40 (CD134), was used to treat patients.

Profiling relied on immunoSEQ multiplex PCR, and the TCRdb table lists in-frame clones only, not all of them. The repertoire holds about 40,000 clones, with approximately 90% as singletons. Study observations and caveats: The study did not work out the antigen specificity of the expanded peripheral T cells.

Blood sampling took place at baseline, cycle 4 day 1, and cycle 7 day 1. The germline V and J ends were trimmed by 3 bases and 4 bases, with 10 bases remaining between them. The V gene's germline CDR1 is SGHNT and CDR2 YENEEA. This CDR3 has 14 residues. As for this clone: The antigen remains unidentified.

The genes are TRBV11-3 and TRBJ2-1; TRBD1 is a possible D gene (5 bases). This material consisted of CD4+ or CD8+ T cells sorted from blood, taken in a trial of the OX40 agonist ivuxolimab. The source of this sequence is an adult with an advanced solid tumor such as melanoma, head and neck, liver or kidney cancer. In DNA, the CDR3 is TGTGCCAGCAGCTTCCAGGGTCGGTACAATGAGCAGTTCTTC. It is translated as CASSFQGRYNEQFF.